A single sample gave rise to the 25 T cell receptor beta chains below, sequenced in a study of T cells after yellow fever vaccination. TCRdb used MiXCR to reprocess the 5' RACE reads, holding one entry per CDR3 protein. The table lists 27,000 or so distinct CDR3 sequences, roughly 4.5% of them singletons. The starting material was CD8+ T cells sorted from PBMCs, obtained 5 days after the yellow fever booster vaccination. These receptor sequences come from a man aged 25 to 40 who received the YFV17D yellow fever vaccine.

This clonotype was counted at least ten times. The V gene is TRBV7-9, the J gene TRBJ2-3; D is perhaps TRBD2 (6 bases). The ends were cut back, 5 bases at V and 6 bases at J, with 21 bases in the middle. CDR1 SEHNR and CDR2 FQNEAQ come from the germline V gene (reference sequence). CDR3 size: 16 residues. CDR3 coding DNA: TGTGCCAGCAGCGACCTCGGAGGGCACCCTACGGATACGCAGTATTTT. As protein: CASSDLGGHPTDTQYF.

This clonotype was recorded many times. The CDR3 reads CASSFGDSYTDTQYF. Written as DNA, the CDR3 is TGTGCCAGCAGTTTTGGTGACAGCTACACAGATACGCAGTATTTT. This chain uses TRBV28 with TRBJ2-3; D is perhaps TRBD1 (5 bases). The germline CDR1 and CDR2 sequences are MDHEN and SYDVKM. V was trimmed by 3 bases and J by 2 bases, leaving 12 bases between them. The CDR3 totals 15 residues.

This clonotype was recorded many times. The junction departs from germline at one end; a sequencing error may be responsible. This rearrangement joins TRBV7-3 to TRBJ2-7; either TRBD1 or TRBD2 may supply D (6 bases each). This CDR3 is built from 12 residues. The germline V gene has CDR1 SGHTA and CDR2 FQGTGA. The CDR3 sequence is CASSIPGGTPSF. The CDR3 nucleotides are TGTGCCAGCAGCATCCCTGGCGGGACACCCTCCTTC.

This clonotype was observed at least ten times. The chain carries TRBV12-3 or TRBV12-4 and TRBJ2-1; D possibly corresponds to TRBD2 (6 bases). The V end was cut by 1 base, the J end by 6 bases, with 7 bases between. CDR3 size: 13 residues. The CDR3 nucleotides are TGTGCCAGCAGTTTAGTACTAGCCAATGAGCAGTTCTTC. This encodes CASSLVLANEQFF.

There are many counts of this clonotype. The chain employs TRBV7-2 and TRBJ1-2, with D possibly being TRBD1 (5 bases). The V and J ends lost 6 bases and 6 bases respectively, with 5 bases between them. The CDR3 runs 10 residues. Germline V gene lookup returns CDR1 SGHTA and CDR2 FQGNSA. CDR3 in amino acids: CASRGHGYTF. The CDR3 DNA sequence: TGTGCCAGCAGGGGACATGGCTACACCTTC.

This clonotype was picked up many times. The V call is TRBV28, the J call TRBJ1-2; D is possibly TRBD1 (5 bases). Germline values: CDR1 MDHEN, CDR2 SYDVKM. V was trimmed by 7 bases and J by 8 bases, leaving 17 bases between them. CDR3 length: 13 residues. DNA for the CDR3: TGTGCCAGCATATTCTTTCTCGGGACCGGCTACACCTTC. Translating it yields CASIFFLGTGYTF.

This clonotype occurred many times. The chain carries TRBV7-6 and TRBJ2-7, with 10 bases matching TRBD2. Germline CDR1 is SGHVS and CDR2 is FNYEAQ. This CDR3 comprises 16 residues. The V segment lost 2 bases and the J segment 0 bases; nucleotides outside the gene matches: 4. The CDR3 DNA reads TGTGCCAGCAGCTTAAGCGGGAGGGATAGCTCCTACGAGCAGTACTTC. Its translation is CASSLSGRDSSYEQYF. The variable domain in full, completed from reference TRBV7-6 and TRBJ2-7, reads GAGVSQSPRYKVTKRGQDVALRCDPISGHVSLYWYRQALGQGPEFLTYFNYEAQQDKSGLPNDRFSAERPEGSISTLTIQRTEQRDSAMYRCASSLSGRDSSYEQYFGPGTRLTVT.

This clonotype was recorded many times. J is TRBJ2-2 and V is TRBV6-2 or TRBV6-3, with D unclear. With 6 bases removed from V and 6 bases from J, the gap between germline ends came to 8 bases. There are 12 residues in the CDR3. The germline V gene has CDR1 MNHEY and CDR2 SVGEGT. This chain's CDR3 is CASSHPAGELFF. CDR3 nucleotides: TGTGCCAGCAGCCACCCGGCCGGGGAGCTGTTTTTT.

The V gene is TRBV28, the J gene TRBJ2-1, with 10 bases matching TRBD2. Trimming at V came to 2 bases and at J to 8 bases, leaving 9 bases not matched to a gene. The CDR3 spans 16 residues. Germline V gene lookup returns CDR1 MDHEN and CDR2 SYDVKM. In DNA form, the CDR3 reads TGTGCCAGCAGTTTAGGATCTAGCGGGGGAAGGTATGAGCAGTTCTTC. The encoded protein is CASSLGSSGGRYEQFF.

This clonotype was counted many times. The CDR3 sequence is CAISDGEAWVHEQFF. CDR3 coding DNA: TGTGCCATCAGTGACGGGGAAGCTTGGGTCCATGAGCAGTTCTTC. The chain couples TRBV10-3 to TRBJ2-1; D is perhaps TRBD2 (5 bases). CDR1 is ENHRY and CDR2 is SYGVKD in the germline V gene. The CDR3 runs to 15 residues. V lost 3 bases and J lost 8, with 17 bases in between.

The chain combines TRBV20-1 with TRBJ1-5; 8 bases align to TRBD1. Germline CDR1 and CDR2: DFQATT and SNEGSKA (reference sequence). The CDR3 totals 19 residues. V shed 4 bases and J 2 bases; nucleotides not matched to a gene: 19. This chain's CDR3 is CSATEFRDRPTNGNQPQHF. Written as DNA, the CDR3 is TGCAGTGCTACCGAATTCCGGGACAGGCCGACCAACGGCAATCAGCCCCAGCATTTT.

This clonotype was counted at least ten times. This chain connects TRBV20-1 to TRBJ2-1, with 8 bases that match TRBD2. V shed 8 bases, J shed 8 bases, and the junction held 14 bases outside the gene matches. The CDR3 is 14 amino acids. CDR1 and CDR2 (germline): DFQATT, SNEGSKA (reference sequence). In nucleotides, the CDR3 is TGCAGTACCCGGGCTAGCGGGCTTTTAGATGAGCAGTTCTTC. It codes for CSTRASGLLDEQFF.

This clonotype was observed many times. CDR3 sequence (DNA): TGTGCCAGCAGTTACTCCCGACAGGGGCAGGGCACAGATACGCAGTATTTT. Translation: CASSYSRQGQGTDTQYF. The rearrangement joins TRBV6-5 to TRBJ2-3, with 8 bases fitting TRBD1. Looked up from germline, CDR1 is MNHEY and CDR2 is SVGAGI. The length of the CDR3 is 17 residues. V was clipped by 0 bases and J by 1 base; unmatched bases: 6.

This clonotype was seen many times. The V call is TRBV12-3 or TRBV12-4, the J call TRBJ2-1; D might be TRBD2 (7 bases). The ends were cut back, 3 bases at V and 7 bases at J, with 13 bases in the middle. The CDR3 has 14 amino acids. The chain's CDR3 is CASSLGRGANEQFF. The CDR3 DNA sequence: TGTGCCAGCAGTTTGGGGAGGGGGGCGAATGAGCAGTTCTTC.

This clonotype has a count of ten or more. The gene calls are TRBV20-1 and TRBJ2-3, with D uncertain. The CDR3 length is 14 residues. Germline V gives CDR1 DFQATT, CDR2 SNEGSKA (reference sequence). The ends were cut back, 6 bases at V and 0 bases at J, with 13 bases in the middle. This CDR3 is CSANLLPSTDTQYF. The DNA for the CDR3 is TGCAGTGCCAACCTCCTCCCTAGCACAGATACGCAGTATTTT.

This clonotype was seen at least ten times. The V and J genes are TRBV7-9 and TRBJ2-7, with 8 bases fitting TRBD1. Germline values: CDR1 SEHNR, CDR2 FQNEAQ (reference sequence). J lost 0 bases, V lost 5 bases, and 9 bases had no gene match. The CDR3 spans 16 residues. The CDR3 is CASSGSTGVNSYEQYF. Here the CDR3 DNA reads TGTGCCAGCAGCGGATCGACAGGGGTCAACTCCTACGAGCAGTACTTC.

This clonotype was counted at least ten times. The chain uses TRBV12-5 and TRBJ2-7; D is unresolved. This CDR3 contains 13 residues. V was trimmed by 1 base and J by 3 bases, leaving 7 bases between them. Germline lookup yields CDR1 LGHNT and CDR2 FRNRAP. The CDR3 nucleotides are TGTGCTAGTGGTTTGGACAACTACTACGAGCAGTACTTC. This translates into CASGLDNYYEQYF.

In its sample, this clonotype was seen many times. The gene calls are TRBV7-2 and TRBJ1-1, with D unresolved. With 5 bases removed from V and 1 base from J, the gap between germline ends came to 11 bases. Germline V gene sequence: CDR1 SGHTA, CDR2 FQGNSA. The CDR3 is 14 amino acids. The CDR3 here is CASSLLSTNTEAFF. In nucleotides, the CDR3 is TGTGCCAGCAGCCTACTATCTACGAACACTGAAGCTTTCTTT.

This clonotype was detected ten times or more. The gene calls are TRBV4-3 and TRBJ2-2; the D is unclear. Germline-derived CDR1 and CDR2 are LGHNA and YSLEER. The V end lost 3 bases, the J end lost 0 bases, and 5 bases lay between the germline ends. This CDR3 contains 14 residues. The CDR3 sequence: CASSQGPNTGELFF. The CDR3, as DNA: TGCGCCAGCAGCCAGGGCCCGAACACCGGGGAGCTGTTTTTT.

This clonotype was detected many times. J is TRBJ2-7 and V is TRBV7-2; 11 nucleotides agree with TRBD2. J was trimmed by 7 bases and V by 3 bases; bases with no gene match: 8. The germline gives CDR1 SGHTA, CDR2 FQGNSA. This CDR3 is built from 15 residues. CDR3 residues: CASSFSLAGAGEQYF. In nucleotides, the CDR3 is TGTGCCAGCAGCTTTTCACTAGCGGGAGCGGGTGAGCAGTACTTC.

There are many counts of this clonotype. The V and J genes are TRBV29-1 and TRBJ2-7, with D possibly TRBD1 on 6 matching bases. Germline V gene lookup returns CDR1 SQVTM and CDR2 ANQGSEA. This CDR3 contains 16 residues. The V end was cut by 2 bases, the J end by 0 bases, with 17 bases between. The CDR3 sequence is CSVELTGHSSSYEQYF. The CDR3, as DNA: TGCAGCGTTGAATTGACGGGACACTCGTCCTCCTACGAGCAGTACTTC.

This clonotype was observed many times. The chain has TRBV6-2 or TRBV6-3 and TRBJ2-1, with D hard to call. Germline lookup yields CDR1 MNHEY and CDR2 SVGEGT. The CDR3 spans 13 residues. V lost 4 bases, J lost 2 bases, and 6 bases lay in between. The chain's CDR3 is CASSLAAYNEQFF. DNA for the CDR3: TGTGCCAGCAGTTTGGCAGCCTACAATGAGCAGTTCTTC.

This clonotype was counted at least ten times. This chain joins TRBV29-1 and TRBJ2-7; 14 bases fit TRBD2. Germline V gene sequence: CDR1 SQVTM, CDR2 ANQGSEA. The length of the CDR3 is 15 residues. Unmatched junction bases numbered 6, after V lost 5 bases and J lost 3 bases. The CDR3 here is CSVIPGTSGSYEQYF. CDR3 nucleotide sequence: TGCAGCGTTATACCCGGGACTAGCGGGAGCTACGAGCAGTACTTC.

This clonotype has at least ten counts. The V and J genes are TRBV20-1 and TRBJ1-2; D may be TRBD1 (5 bases). Per germline, CDR1 DFQATT and CDR2 SNEGSKA (reference sequence). CDR3 length: 12 residues. Trimming stripped 3 bases from V and 4 bases from J, with 9 bases between. The CDR3 bases are TGCAGTGCTAGTGCAGGGATCTATGGCTACACCTTC. Its translation: CSASAGIYGYTF.

This clonotype was picked up many times. This chain joins TRBV6-2 or TRBV6-3 and TRBJ1-1; no reliable D call. This CDR3 spans 16 amino acids. V was cut by 0 bases and J by 1 base, with 12 bases left in between. CDR1 and CDR2 (germline): MNHEY, SVGEGT. The CDR3 loop reads CASSYSIPPGNTEAFF. The CDR3 DNA is TGTGCCAGCAGTTACTCGATCCCCCCAGGGAACACTGAAGCTTTCTTT.